This TCR beta chain was profiled in a study of T cell responses to AZD1222 COVID-19 vaccine. Of note for this clone: Its matching antigen is unknown.

Germline V lookup: CDR1 LNHDA, CDR2 SQIVND (reference sequence). The CDR3 covers 16 residues. The V and J ends lost 5 bases and 7 bases, in that order; junction bases with no gene match: 11. Study-wide results and caveats: Close to half of all spike-specific TCRs reportedly target regions of the variants that are unmutated. After the peak T cell response, and only then, were repertoires sampled.

The repertoire was sequenced with immunoSEQ multiplex PCR; TCRdb's copy has only in-frame clones and lacks some. Among fewer than 200,000 clones listed, 88% were seen once. The source is an adult in good health. The chain has TRBV19 and TRBJ2-1; the match to TRBD2 covers 10 bases. Source: peripheral blood, taken on day 0 of AZD1222 vaccination. The CDR3 nucleotides read TGTGCCAGTAGTGCCCTTGGGGCTAGCGGGGGAAATGAGCAGTTCTTC. It specifies CASSALGASGGNEQFF.